The text below deals with one T cell receptor (beta chain). These data come from a study of blood T cell repertoires in COVID-19. In the study overall: There were acute and convalescent COVID-19 samples, and they came from the United States, Italy and Spain. PBMCs, B-cell-depleted T cells, or T cells provided the cDNA or gDNA that made up the material.

V was trimmed by 4 bases and J by 10 bases, leaving 12 bases between them. From germline, CDR1 is KGHDR and CDR2 SFDVKD. The CDR3 runs 13 residues. In the original analysis: By means of reference gene primer amplification, nucleated cell counts were estimated. Measured with immunoSEQ multiplex PCR; TCRdb has only the in-frame clones, and not every one. The D gene and trimming were derived from the DNA, and the V and J assignments and clone size from that table. The top ten hold 3.5% of the sample, which has roughly 100,000 clones, 80% to 90% seen once. This receptor was obtained from an older woman with acute or convalescent COVID-19. The genes are TRBV24-1 and TRBJ1-4, with D hard to call. Sequences were obtained from peripheral blood. CDR3: CATSDGRTGKLFF. CDR3 in DNA: TGTGCCACCAGTGACGGCAGGACTGGAAAACTGTTTTTT.